One and the same sample provided the 18 T cell receptor beta chains below, sequenced in a study of cytomegalovirus exposure and HLA in healthy donors. The study ran its PCR with 60 Vbeta and 13 Jbeta primers. TCRdb's table, derived via immunoSEQ multiplex PCR, lists solely in-frame clones and lacks some. The sample contains about 170,000 clones, more than 70% of which appear only once. Sequencing was done on a sample of PBMCs. The source of these receptors is a male donor in good health and CMV-seronegative.

The J gene is TRBJ2-7, the V gene TRBV28, with TRBD2 matching 7 bases. The CDR3 is made up of 15 amino acids. Germline assignment: CDR1 MDHEN and CDR2 SYDVKM. The V segment lost 0 bases and the J segment 1 base; nucleotides outside the gene matches: 3. CDR3 protein: CASSLWTGGSYEQYF. CDR3 DNA sequence: TGTGCCAGCAGTTTATGGACGGGAGGATCCTACGAGCAGTACTTC. Supplemented by reference TRBV28 and TRBJ2-7, the full variable domain reads DVKVTQSSRYLVKRTGEKVFLECVQDMDHENMFWYRQDPGLGLRLIYFSYDVKMKEKGDIPEGYSVSREKKERFSLILESASTNQTSMYLCASSLWTGGSYEQYFGPGTRLTVT.

V usage is TRBV27 and J usage is TRBJ2-5; 7 nucleotides agree with TRBD1. With 2 bases clipped from V and 2 bases from J, the junction kept 11 bases outside the gene matches. The CDR3 contains 17 residues. Germline V gene lookup returns CDR1 MNHEY and CDR2 SMNVEV (reference sequence). DNA for the CDR3: TGTGCCAGCAGTTTACTAGGGGCTAGGGGACAGCAAGAGACCCAGTACTTC. This translates into CASSLLGARGQQETQYF.

V is TRBV9 and J is TRBJ2-5; possible D gene TRBD1, 6 bases. This CDR3 comprises 15 residues. Trimming took 0 bases from V and 1 from J, leaving 10 bases between them. The germline gives CDR1 SGDLS, CDR2 YYNGEE. In DNA, the CDR3 is TGTGCCAGCAGCGTAGTCTCAGGGGTCCAAGAGACCCAGTACTTC. Its protein product is CASSVVSGVQETQYF.

The V and J genes are TRBV9 and TRBJ2-6; D unclear. The CDR3 consists of 15 residues. Trimming stripped 0 bases from V and 1 base from J, with 5 bases between. Germline V gene lookup returns CDR1 SGDLS and CDR2 YYNGEE. CDR3 nucleotides: TGTGCCAGCAGCGTAGATTCTTCTGGGGCCAACGTCCTGACTTTC. Its translation: CASSVDSSGANVLTF.

The table lists this clone with a count of one. The rearrangement links TRBV28 to TRBJ2-5; possible D gene TRBD2, 5 bases. The tail of the sequence fits TRBJ2-7 better, so the J call may be wrong. This CDR3 is 13 amino acids long. The germline CDR1 and CDR2 sequences are MDHEN and SYDVKM. The CDR3 DNA reads as TGTGCCAGCAGTCTGGGGAGCTCCTACGAGCAGTACTTC. Translation: CASSLGSSYEQYF.

The rearrangement links TRBV7-9 to TRBJ2-7; D perhaps matches TRBD2 (7 bases). The CDR3 has 16 residues. Germline V gives CDR1 SEHNR, CDR2 FQNEAQ (reference sequence). V lost 5 bases, J lost 6 bases, and 23 bases lay in between. CDR3 DNA sequence: TGTGCCAGCAGCCTTTCCCAGGGGTTAACGGGGGGCGAGCAGTACTTC. It yields the protein CASSLSQGLTGGEQYF. The whole variable domain, filled in from reference TRBV7-9 and TRBJ2-7, reads DTGVSQNPRHKITKRGQNVTFRCDPISEHNRLYWYRQTLGQGPEFLTYFQNEAQLEKSRLLSDRFSAERPKGSFSTLEIQRTEQGDSAMYLCASSLSQGLTGGEQYFGPGTRLTVT.

This clone showed up just a few times. The V gene is TRBV7-2, the J gene TRBJ2-3, with TRBD2 matching 7 bases. Germline trimming cut 1 base from V and 1 base from J; bases unmatched to any gene: 5. Germline CDR1 is SGHTA and CDR2 is FQGNSA. The CDR3 covers 16 residues. DNA for the CDR3: TGTGCCAGCAGCTTAGACTTGGCGGGAGGCACAGATACGCAGTATTTT. It is translated as CASSLDLAGGTDTQYF. The full variable domain, its missing parts supplied by reference TRBV7-2 and TRBJ2-3, is GAGVSQSPSNKVTEKGKDVELRCDPISGHTALYWYRQSLGQGLEFLIYFQGNSAPDKSGLPSDRFSAERTGGSVSTLTIQRTQQEDSAVYLCASSLDLAGGTDTQYFGPGTRLTVL.

The V gene is TRBV5-4, the J gene TRBJ1-6; no definite D call. CDR3 length equals 12 residues. The V gene lost 3 bases and the J gene lost 10 bases, with 8 bases spanning the gap. Germline V lookup: CDR1 SGHNT, CDR2 YYREEE (reference sequence). The CDR3, as DNA: TGTGCCAGCAGCTCCAGTATGTCACCCCTCCACTTT. The encoded protein is CASSSSMSPLHF. Full variable domain (rest looked up from reference TRBV5-4 and TRBJ1-6): ETGVTQSPTHLIKTRGQQVTLRCSSQSGHNTVSWYQQALGQGPQFIFQYYREEENGRGNFPPRFSGLQFPNYSSELNVNALELDDSALYLCASSSSMSPLHFGNGTRLTVT.

The V and J genes are TRBV18 and TRBJ2-7; the match to TRBD2 covers 7 bases. This CDR3 is built from 16 residues. V lost 5 bases, J lost 4 bases, and 14 bases stayed unmatched. The V gene's germline CDR1 is KGHSH and CDR2 LQKENI. This CDR3 is CASSSASGGVGYEQYF. CDR3 DNA sequence: TGTGCCAGCTCATCCGCCTCGGGGGGAGTTGGTTACGAGCAGTACTTC.

The V gene is TRBV6-4, the J gene TRBJ2-7; 8 positions match TRBD2. V was clipped by 0 bases and J by 3 bases; unmatched bases: 7. The V gene's germline CDR1 is MRHNA and CDR2 SNTAGT. This CDR3 contains 16 residues. CDR3 residues: CASSDSSAGAFYEQYF. DNA for the CDR3: TGTGCCAGCAGTGACTCCTCAGCGGGAGCTTTCTACGAGCAGTACTTC.

This clone was picked up one time. The chain employs TRBV30 and TRBJ1-1, with D hard to call. CDR1 and CDR2 (germline): GTSNPN, SVGIG (reference sequence). This CDR3 region has 12 residues. Trimming removed 3 bases from V and 6 bases from J, with 11 bases in between. CDR3 in DNA: TGTGCCTGGAGCGCCCTGCGCCCTGAAGCTTTCTTT. This sequence encodes CAWSALRPEAFF.

The rearrangement uses TRBV30 and TRBJ2-3; TRBD2 might be the D (5 bases). CDR3 size: 14 residues. Between the trimmed V and J ends, which lost 0 bases and 3 bases, there was a span of 10 bases. Looked up from germline, CDR1 is GTSNPN and CDR2 is SVGIG (reference sequence). CDR3 sequence reads: CAWSVHGETDTQYF. The CDR3 nucleotides read TGTGCCTGGAGTGTACACGGGGAAACAGATACGCAGTATTTT.

In nucleotides, the CDR3 is TGTGCCAGCAGTACGGGAGGGTTCGAGCAGTACTTC. Its translation is CASSTGGFEQYF. The chain is built from TRBV2 and TRBJ2-7, with 8 bases aligning to TRBD2. Germline V CDR1 and CDR2: SNHLY, FYNNEI. CDR3 length: 12 amino acids. V lost 5 bases to trimming and J lost 6 bases; unmatched junction nucleotides: 3.

This sequence joins TRBV29-1 and TRBJ1-1, with 8 bases identical to TRBD1. V was clipped by 5 bases and J by 3 bases; unmatched bases: 11. The length of the CDR3 is 15 residues. CDR1 and CDR2 from the germline V gene are SQVTM and ANQGSEA. Written as DNA, the CDR3 is TGCAGCGTTAAACCACAGGGGGGCGCCGACACTGAAGCTTTCTTT. This gives the protein CSVKPQGGADTEAFF.

The rearrangement links TRBV5-1 to TRBJ2-1, with D possibly being TRBD2 (6 bases). This CDR3 region has 16 residues. The V and J ends lost 3 bases and 0 bases respectively, with 13 bases between them. Germline CDR1 SGHRS, CDR2 YFSETQ. CDR3 residues: CASSSQVGGSYNEQFF. The DNA of the CDR3 is TGCGCCAGCAGCTCCCAAGTCGGGGGCTCCTACAATGAGCAGTTCTTC.

CDR3 nucleotide sequence: TGTGCCAGCAGCCAAGAGGTTTCCGGGTCTGGGGCCAACGTCCTGACTTTC. Translating it yields CASSQEVSGSGANVLTF. The chain couples TRBV4-2 to TRBJ2-6, with D unclear. This CDR3 is built from 17 residues. With 0 bases removed from V and 1 base from J, the gap between germline ends came to 10 bases. Germline loops: CDR1 LGHNA, CDR2 YNFKEQ.

This clone was recorded only once. Other DNA sequences in this sample translate to the same CDR3. J is TRBJ2-7 and V is TRBV2, with 9 nucleotides matching TRBD1. V shed 8 bases, J shed 2 bases, and the junction held 7 bases outside the gene matches. This CDR3 spans 14 amino acids. CDR1 is SNHLY, CDR2 FYNNEI, per germline. The DNA of the CDR3 is TGTGCCAGCTCATTGGGACAGGGACCCTACGAGCAGTACTTC. It specifies CASSLGQGPYEQYF.

The chain couples TRBV6-6 to TRBJ2-7; D is undetermined. Germline V gives CDR1 MNHNY, CDR2 SVGAGI (reference sequence). The V gene lost 6 bases and the J gene lost 2 bases, with 11 bases spanning the gap. The CDR3 has 13 residues. CDR3 sequence reads: CASRYVRAYEQYF. The CDR3 nucleotides read TGTGCCAGCAGATATGTTCGGGCCTACGAGCAGTACTTC.